What follows are 31 T cell receptor beta chains derived from one specimen sequenced in a study of OX40 agonist ivuxolimab in advanced cancers. Libraries were prepared by immunoSEQ multiplex PCR; TCRdb keeps only in-frame clonotypes and omits some of them. The table shows over 80,000 clones, with over 65% occurring only once. Here the sequenced sample was CD4+ or CD8+ T cells sorted from blood, taken in a trial of the OX40 agonist ivuxolimab. Source of these receptors: an adult with an advanced solid tumor such as melanoma, head and neck, liver or kidney cancer.

The V and J genes are TRBV29-1 and TRBJ2-6, with 7 nucleotides matching TRBD1. The CDR3 spans 14 residues. Germline V gene lookup returns CDR1 SQVTM and CDR2 ANQGSEA. J was trimmed by 4 bases and V by 7 bases; bases with no gene match: 7. The CDR3 loop reads CSAEQGTGANVLTF. The CDR3 DNA follows: TGCAGCGCCGAACAGGGGACCGGGGCCAACGTCCTGACTTTC.

This chain uses TRBV6-5 with TRBJ1-1; D is perhaps TRBD1 (6 bases). Germline values: CDR1 MNHEY, CDR2 SVGAGI. The ends were cut back, 2 bases at V and 1 base at J, with 8 bases in the middle. This CDR3 region has 14 residues. Written as DNA, the CDR3 is TGTGCCAGCAGTTACGGGACACAGAACACTGAAGCTTTCTTT. Its protein product is CASSYGTQNTEAFF.

The rearrangement uses TRBV28 and TRBJ1-2, with a weak D call TRBD1 (5 bases). V was shortened by 8 bases and J by 3 bases, with 10 bases between the two germline ends. This CDR3 has 12 residues. Germline CDR1 reads MDHEN; CDR2 reads SYDVKM. CDR3: CASGREDYGYTF. The CDR3 DNA follows: TGTGCCAGCGGCAGGGAGGACTATGGCTACACCTTC.

The V call is TRBV11-2, the J call TRBJ1-1; weak D call: TRBD1 (6 bases). The germline V gene encodes CDR1 SGHAT and CDR2 FQNNGV. The CDR3 covers 17 residues. V dropped 1 base and J dropped 4 bases, with 19 bases sitting between them. The DNA for the CDR3 is TGTGCCAGCAGCTTAGGGGGGCCGGGGCCCGGGAGCACTGAAGCTTTCTTT. Translated: CASSLGGPGPGSTEAFF.

This clone was found once. This rearrangement joins TRBV2 to TRBJ1-3; D is uncertain. The CDR3 contains 15 residues. Germline loops: CDR1 SNHLY, CDR2 FYNNEI. CDR3 amino acids: CAKARQASSGNTIYF. CDR3 nucleotides: TGTGCAAAAGCACGGCAGGCATCCTCTGGAAACACCATATATTTT.

The chain has TRBV5-1 and TRBJ2-7; D call uncertain. The CDR3 runs 15 residues. Trimming stripped 0 bases from V and 1 base from J, with 11 bases between. The germline gives CDR1 SGHRS, CDR2 YFSETQ. The CDR3 nucleotides read TGCGCCAGCAGCTTGGCTCGGACCCCGTCCTACGAGCAGTACTTC. Translating it yields CASSLARTPSYEQYF.

The table lists this clone with a count of one. This sample includes further DNA sequences coding for the same CDR3. The chain joins TRBV2 to TRBJ1-5, with D perhaps TRBD1 (6 bases). The ends were cut back, 5 bases at V and 6 bases at J, with 14 bases in the middle. The CDR3 runs to 14 residues. Germline CDR1 SNHLY, CDR2 FYNNEI. In nucleotides, the CDR3 is TGTGCCAGCAGTAGACAGGCCCCGGGTCAGCCCCAGCATTTT. Encoded protein: CASSRQAPGQPQHF.

The chain joins TRBV5-1 to TRBJ2-7, with a possible D match to TRBD2 (6 bases). Germline values: CDR1 SGHRS, CDR2 YFSETQ. Trimming took off 0 bases at V and 0 bases at J, with 16 bases between the two ends. CDR3 length equals 17 residues. The CDR3 spells CASSLARGSGSSYEQYF. The CDR3, as DNA: TGCGCCAGCAGCTTGGCCCGTGGGTCCGGGAGCTCCTACGAGCAGTACTTC.

The chain combines TRBV7-2 with TRBJ2-3, with D perhaps matching TRBD2 (7 bases). V was pared by 6 bases and J by 6 bases, with 22 bases between. Germline V lookup: CDR1 SGHTA, CDR2 FQGNSA. CDR3 length equals 16 residues. The CDR3: CASSLGGASPVDTQYF. CDR3 bases: TGTGCCAGCAGTCTAGGGGGGGCTAGCCCCGTCGATACGCAGTATTTT.

This chain connects TRBV5-6 to TRBJ1-3; D gene uncertain. This CDR3 has 14 residues. Germline V gene data show CDR1 as SGHDT and CDR2 as YYEEEE. V was shortened by 5 bases and J by 3 bases, with 12 bases between the two germline ends. CDR3 loop: CASSFWTGGNTIYF. CDR3 bases: TGTGCCAGCAGTTTTTGGACCGGTGGAAACACCATATATTTT.

V is TRBV5-4 and J is TRBJ2-1; the match to TRBD2 covers 7 bases. Trimming took 0 bases from V and 2 from J; bases not matched to a gene: 5. The CDR3 contains 16 residues. Per germline, CDR1 SGHNT and CDR2 YYREEE (reference sequence). Here the CDR3 reads CASSLVSAGAYNEQFF. DNA for the CDR3: TGTGCCAGCAGCTTGGTGTCCGCGGGGGCCTACAATGAGCAGTTCTTC.

The genes are TRBV10-3 and TRBJ2-2, with 7 bases identical to TRBD1. The trim removed 6 bases at V and 0 bases at J, leaving 4 bases unmatched. This CDR3 has 15 amino acids. CDR1 and CDR2 (germline): ENHRY, SYGVKD. The CDR3 spells CAISPTGANTGELFF. Written as DNA, the CDR3 is TGTGCCATCAGCCCAACAGGGGCGAACACCGGGGAGCTGTTTTTT.

This sequence joins TRBV5-1 and TRBJ2-5; 9 nucleotides agree with TRBD1. Trimming at V came to 7 bases and at J to 4 bases, leaving 8 bases not matched to a gene. Germline V gene sequence: CDR1 SGHRS, CDR2 YFSETQ. The CDR3 contains 14 residues. The CDR3 sequence is CASHTGQGSETQYF. The CDR3 DNA is TGCGCCAGCCATACGGGACAGGGTTCAGAGACCCAGTACTTC.

The genes are TRBV5-1 and TRBJ2-5; no firm D call. Germline assignment: CDR1 SGHRS and CDR2 YFSETQ. The CDR3 is 14 residues long. Trimming cost V 0 bases and J 3 bases, with 9 bases left between them. The CDR3 DNA reads TGCGCCAGCAGCTTGGGAAACGGTAAAGAGACCCAGTACTTC. Residues: CASSLGNGKETQYF.

CDR3 bases: TGTGCCAGCAGCTTAACAGGGGGCGATCAGCCCCAGCATTTT. This sequence encodes CASSLTGGDQPQHF. This sequence joins TRBV6-6 and TRBJ1-5, with TRBD1 matching 9 bases. Trimming took 6 bases from V and 5 from J; bases not matched to a gene: 5. The CDR3 sequence is 14 residues long. Germline CDR1 is MNHNY and CDR2 is SVGAGI (reference sequence).

This sequence joins TRBV5-4 and TRBJ1-1, with 9 nucleotides matching TRBD1. Germline loops: CDR1 SGHNT, CDR2 YYREEE (reference sequence). The junction had 4 bases not matched to a gene; V was cut back by 4 bases and J by 0 bases. The CDR3 contains 15 residues. CDR3 DNA sequence: TGTGCCAGCAGCATGAGACAGGGGGTGAACACTGAAGCTTTCTTT. It specifies CASSMRQGVNTEAFF.

This clone was detected many times. This CDR3 reads CAWTGPTIFRGTEAFF. Written as DNA, the CDR3 is TGTGCCTGGACAGGACCTACAATTTTCAGGGGCACTGAAGCTTTCTTT. The chain recombines TRBV30 with TRBJ1-1, with D tentatively TRBD1 (6 bases). V was shortened by 4 bases and J by 4 bases, with 22 bases between the two germline ends. The CDR3 contains 16 residues. In germline, CDR1 is GTSNPN, CDR2 SVGIG (reference sequence).

The chain combines TRBV7-2 with TRBJ1-2, with 7 bases identical to TRBD1. The junction had 4 bases not matched to a gene; V was cut back by 5 bases and J by 4 bases. The CDR3 totals 13 residues. The germline gives CDR1 SGHTA, CDR2 FQGNSA. The CDR3 DNA is TGTGCCAGCAGCCAGACAGGGATCTATGGCTACACCTTC. This translates into CASSQTGIYGYTF.

This clone has only one observation. V gene TRBV5-1 combines with J gene TRBJ2-7; 9 bases are a match to TRBD2. Germline V gene sequence: CDR1 SGHRS, CDR2 YFSETQ. The CDR3 is 14 amino acids. V trimming: 4 bases; J trimming: 1 base; junction bases outside the gene matches: 3. The CDR3 reads CASSPSGASYEQYF. The DNA for the CDR3 is TGCGCCAGCAGCCCTAGCGGGGCTTCCTACGAGCAGTACTTC. Filled out from reference TRBV5-1 and TRBJ2-7, the complete variable domain reads KAGVTQTPRYLIKTRGQQVTLSCSPISGHRSVSWYQQTPGQGLQFLFEYFSETQRNKGNFPGRFSGRQFSNSRSEMNVSTLELGDSALYLCASSPSGASYEQYFGPGTRLTVT.

V is TRBV5-1 and J is TRBJ1-1, with a tentative D call TRBD1 (5 bases). The CDR3 has 14 amino acids. In germline, CDR1 is SGHRS, CDR2 YFSETQ. Trimming left V 1 base short and J 2 bases short, with 9 bases between. The CDR3 bases are TGCGCCAGCAGCTTGCGGGGGACCAACACTGAAGCTTTCTTT. It encodes CASSLRGTNTEAFF.

This clone was counted between two and nine times. The chain couples TRBV5-4 to TRBJ2-5; 9 bases align to TRBD2. The V segment lost 0 bases and the J segment 5 bases; nucleotides outside the gene matches: 5. There are 15 residues in the CDR3. In germline, CDR1 is SGHNT, CDR2 YYREEE (reference sequence). The CDR3 DNA reads TGTGCCAGCAGCTTGGTTCTAGCGGGGATGGAGACCCAGTACTTC. Its protein is CASSLVLAGMETQYF.

The V gene is TRBV9, the J gene TRBJ1-6; 8 nucleotides line up with TRBD1. The CDR3 consists of 12 residues. Germline CDR1 reads SGDLS; CDR2 reads YYNGEE. The V segment lost 3 bases and the J segment 14 bases; nucleotides outside the gene matches: 4. CDR3 sequence: CASSDPTGALHF. The CDR3 DNA sequence: TGTGCCAGCAGCGACCCGACAGGGGCCCTCCACTTT. Combining the CDR3 with reference TRBV9 and TRBJ1-6 gives the whole variable domain DSGVTQTPKHLITATGQRVTLRCSPRSGDLSVYWYQQSLDQGLQFLIQYYNGEERAKGNILERFSAQQFPDLHSELNLSSLELGDSALYFCASSDPTGALHFGNGTRLTVT.

The chain combines TRBV7-2 with TRBJ1-2; D gene ambiguous. Germline CDR1 reads SGHTA; CDR2 reads FQGNSA. Trimming took 2 bases from V and 4 from J, leaving 23 bases between them. The CDR3 is made up of 18 amino acids. CDR3 loop: CASSLKFVGRNEGYGYTF. The CDR3 nucleotides read TGTGCCAGCAGCTTAAAGTTCGTTGGGCGGAACGAAGGCTATGGCTACACCTTC.

In the case of this clone: Other DNA sequences in the same sample also yield this CDR3. The rearrangement joins TRBV29-1 to TRBJ2-5, with D unresolved. The CDR3 runs 10 residues. The V end was cut by 4 bases, the J end by 1 base, with 1 base between. Germline V CDR1 and CDR2: SQVTM, ANQGSEA. As DNA, the CDR3 is TGCAGCGTTGCCCAAGAGACCCAGTACTTC. The encoded protein is CSVAQETQYF. Looking up the rest from reference TRBV29-1 and TRBJ2-5 gives the full variable domain: SAVISQKPSRDICQRGTSLTIQCQVDSQVTMMFWYRQQPGQSLTLIATANQGSEATYESGFVIDKFPISRPNLTFSTLTVSNMSPEDSSIYLCSVAQETQYFGPGTRLLVL.

J is TRBJ2-7 and V is TRBV5-1; D perhaps matches TRBD2 (5 bases). The CDR3 is 11 residues long. Germline V gene lookup returns CDR1 SGHRS and CDR2 YFSETQ. The germline V and J ends were trimmed by 4 bases and 5 bases, with 7 bases remaining between them. The CDR3 DNA is TGCGCCAGCAGCCTCGGGGACGAGCAGTACTTC. As protein: CASSLGDEQYF.

The chain recombines TRBV6-4 with TRBJ1-1; D is possibly TRBD1 (6 bases). Trimming stripped 6 bases from V and 5 bases from J, with 16 bases between. Per the germline V gene, CDR1 is MRHNA and CDR2 is SNTAGT. The length of the CDR3 is 14 residues. The CDR3 sequence is CASRADRFGTEAFF. Here the CDR3 DNA reads TGTGCCAGCAGGGCAGACAGGTTCGGGACTGAAGCTTTCTTT.

V and J are TRBV6-5 and TRBJ2-5; TRBD1 matches 7 bases. Germline CDR1 MNHEY, CDR2 SVGAGI. The CDR3 totals 14 residues. The junction had 11 bases not matched to a gene; V was cut back by 8 bases and J by 5 bases. CDR3 sequence (DNA): TGTGCCAGCTTCCCCCGCGAGGGGGCTGAGACCCAGTACTTC. It codes for CASFPREGAETQYF.

The V call is TRBV7-9, the J call TRBJ1-2; no clear D. CDR1 is SEHNR and CDR2 is FQNEAQ in the germline V gene (reference sequence). Trimming took off 1 base at V and 3 bases at J, with 12 bases between the two ends. There are 15 residues in the CDR3. The CDR3 here is CASSLGSSGDYGYTF. CDR3 nucleotide sequence: TGTGCCAGCAGCTTAGGGTCCAGTGGGGACTATGGCTACACCTTC.

The V and J genes are TRBV5-1 and TRBJ2-7; 9 nucleotides match TRBD1. This CDR3 comprises 14 residues. Germline V gene sequence: CDR1 SGHRS, CDR2 YFSETQ. J gave up 7 bases and V 0 bases, and 5 bases lay outside the gene matches. The CDR3 loop reads CASSLGTGVREQYF. CDR3 nucleotide sequence: TGCGCCAGCAGCTTGGGGACAGGGGTACGGGAGCAGTACTTC.

The rearrangement links TRBV5-8 to TRBJ1-4, with D perhaps matching TRBD1 (6 bases). Trimming shortened V by 7 bases and J by 6 bases, and 16 bases separated the two germline ends. CDR1 is SGHTS, CDR2 YDEGEE, per germline. This CDR3 spans 14 amino acids. CDR3 sequence (DNA): TGTGCCAGCTTACCCACGGGGGGCGATGAAAAACTGTTTTTT. Translation gives CASLPTGGDEKLFF.

This sequence joins TRBV7-2 and TRBJ1-6; no clear D. V was clipped by 3 bases and J by 2 bases, with 8 bases between them. Looked up from germline, CDR1 is SGHTA and CDR2 is FQGNSA. CDR3 length equals 15 residues. The CDR3 DNA is TGTGCCAGCAGCTTCAGGACCCCCTATAATTCACCCCTCCACTTT. Residues: CASSFRTPYNSPLHF. Supplemented by reference TRBV7-2 and TRBJ1-6, the full variable domain reads GAGVSQSPSNKVTEKGKDVELRCDPISGHTALYWYRQSLGQGLEFLIYFQGNSAPDKSGLPSDRFSAERTGGSVSTLTIQRTQQEDSAVYLCASSFRTPYNSPLHFGNGTRLTVT.